A selection of T cell receptor beta chains follows, all from one sample in a study of human T cells and chemical hapten exposure. TCRdb redid the calling of the RACE reads with MiXCR, one entry per CDR3 protein. The repertoire has 70,000 or so distinct CDR3 sequences, around 10% of them found once; the top ten carry more than 1.2%. This sample comprised whole blood, obtained in connection with sensitization to the hapten diphenylcyclopropenone (DPC). Receptor source: a woman aged 50 to 60 with alopecia areata. Some clones in this sample may be carry-over from other donors' samples. CDR3s include the opening cysteine and the closing phenylalanine or tryptophan. Fields, in order: CDR3 DNA, CDR3 protein, D gene, J gene, V gene, clone size. The D gene is left open where the match is weak. Clone sizes are given selectively: once, few, many, or a class where the clone is expanded.

TGTGCCAGCAGCTTGCAGGGAGGAGTCCGCACAGATACGCAGTATTTT | CASSLQGGVRTDTQYF | NA | TRBJ2-3 | TRBV5-5 | NA
TGTGCCAGCAGTGAGAGGGCTAGCGCCCGCACAGATACGCAGTATTTT | CASSERASARTDTQYF | NA | TRBJ2-3 | TRBV2 | many
TGCAGTGCTAGAGCCGAAGGGGACTCCCTCTCGGTTGATACGCAGTATTTT | CSARAEGDSLSVDTQYF | NA | TRBJ2-3 | TRBV20-1 | many
TGTGCCAGCAGCCCCCGGTCCTGGGGCGAGCAGTACTTC | CASSPRSWGEQYF | NA | TRBJ2-7 | TRBV7-8 | many
TGTGCCAGCTCACCGACGGGGGTTCGGGGCTACGAGCAGTACTTC | CASSPTGVRGYEQYF | NA | TRBJ2-7 | TRBV18 | few
TGCAGTGCTAGAAGGCCGGGACTCCCCTACGAGCAGTACTTC | CSARRPGLPYEQYF | NA | TRBJ2-7 | TRBV20-1 | NA
TGTGCCAGCATCCCGGGAACGGTATCCTACGAGCAGTACTTC | CASIPGTVSYEQYF | NA | TRBJ2-7 | TRBV12-3/TRBV12-4 | many
TGTGCCAGCAGCTTAGCGGGGGGGCTTAGTAATGAGCAGTTCTTC | CASSLAGGLSNEQFF | NA | TRBJ2-1 | TRBV7-2 | many
TGTGCAGCCCACTCTGGGGCCAACGTCCTGACTTTC | CAAHSGANVLTF | NA | TRBJ2-6 | TRBV28 | few
TGTGCCATCAGTGGACAGGGGGCTATATATGGCTACACCTTC | CAISGQGAIYGYTF | TRBD1 | TRBJ1-2 | TRBV10-3 | few
TGTGCCAGCAGCCGCCCCGCGCGGCTAGCGAAGGGGAACTACAATGAGCAGTTCTTC | CASSRPARLAKGNYNEQFF | NA | TRBJ2-1 | TRBV4-2 | few
TGTGCCAGCAGGAAGACGGCTGGGATTTACGAGCAGTACTTC | CASRKTAGIYEQYF | NA | TRBJ2-7 | TRBV6-5 | NA
TGTGCCAGCAGTTTCGGGGGGACTGAAGCTTTCTTT | CASSFGGTEAFF | NA | TRBJ1-1 | TRBV6-5 | medium-sized
TGTGCCAGCAGTTTATCAGTTAATAGCAATCAGCCCCAGCATTTT | CASSLSVNSNQPQHF | NA | TRBJ1-5 | TRBV12-3/TRBV12-4 | NA